This T cell receptor beta chain was recorded in a study of Ad26.COV2.S vaccination and SARS-CoV-2 variants. The wider study: Once, or twice with 56 days between doses, Ad26.COV2.S was given intramuscularly. General observations from the study: TCR breadth and depth estimates may have understated total T cell responses.

Worth noting for this clone: Its cognate antigen is unknown.

Here immunoSEQ multiplex PCR was the method, and the copy in TCRdb shows in-frame clones only, minus some. This sample carries roughly 400,000 clones, 89% of them seen once, and the ten largest clones take around 2%. The treatment is: roughly 19 received Ad26.COV2.S at low or high dose, single or two shots; five or six received placebo; per-sample allocation not given. Sampling occurred on day 63 after the first vaccine or placebo injection. Whoever gave the sample was an adult aged 18-55 years in Boston. V lost 5 bases to trimming and J lost 0 bases, with 13 bases between them. This CDR3 region has 15 residues. Germline CDR1 is SGHVS and CDR2 is FQNEAQ.

This receptor was obtained from a person aged 18-65 years who received the Ad26.COV2.S COVID-19 vaccine or a placebo. Sequencing used peripheral blood, obtained in a trial of Ad26.COV2.S vaccine versus placebo. The V call is TRBV7-8, the J call TRBJ1-1; the D is unclear. The CDR3 loop reads CASSIRSQLNTEAFF. In DNA, the CDR3 is TGTGCCAGCAGCATAAGATCCCAGCTGAACACTGAAGCTTTCTTT.